Shown below are 23 T cell receptor beta chains from a single sample sequenced in a study of OX40 agonist ivuxolimab in advanced cancers. Some clones are missing from TCRdb's copy, which holds only in-frame ones; the method was immunoSEQ multiplex PCR. The data hold roughly 82,000 clones, with more than 80% observed a single time. The starting material was CD4+ or CD8+ T cells sorted from blood, obtained in a trial of the OX40 agonist ivuxolimab. The origin of the receptors is an adult with an advanced solid tumor such as melanoma, head and neck, liver or kidney cancer.

The chain couples TRBV9 to TRBJ2-1, with a weak D call TRBD2 (5 bases). This CDR3 has 15 residues. Germline V gene data show CDR1 as SGDLS and CDR2 as YYNGEE. With 6 bases removed from V and 7 bases from J, the gap between germline ends came to 20 bases. The CDR3: CASTPEGYLGNEQFF. The CDR3 DNA sequence: TGTGCCAGCACCCCTGAGGGCTACCTTGGTAATGAGCAGTTCTTC.

The chain employs TRBV5-6 and TRBJ1-2; D is perhaps TRBD1 (6 bases). Between the trimmed V and J ends, which lost 2 bases and 8 bases, there was a span of 13 bases. Germline CDR1 reads SGHDT; CDR2 reads YYEEEE. This CDR3 has 13 residues. CDR3 coding DNA: TGTGCCAGCAGCTTCTTGGGGGCTAGCGGCTACACCTTC. It codes for CASSFLGASGYTF.

The genes are TRBV7-8 and TRBJ1-5; no reliable D call. CDR1 SGHVS and CDR2 FQNEAQ come from the germline V gene. The CDR3 loop spans 12 amino acids. V was pared by 0 bases and J by 11 bases, with 8 bases between. Here the CDR3 DNA reads TGTGCCAGCAGCTTAGCCACCGGGACCCAGCATTTT. Residues: CASSLATGTQHF. Variable domain in full (rest from reference TRBV7-8 and TRBJ1-5): GAGVSQSPRYKVAKRGQDVALRCDPISGHVSLFWYQQALGQGPEFLTYFQNEAQLDKSGLPSDRFFAERPEGSVSTLKIQRTQQEDSAVYLCASSLATGTQHFGDGTRLSIL.

This rearrangement joins TRBV25-1 to TRBJ2-2; D gene unclear. The CDR3 sequence is 13 residues long. Trimming shortened V by 7 bases and J by 4 bases, and 10 bases separated the two germline ends. Germline V gene lookup returns CDR1 MGHDK and CDR2 SYGVNS. The CDR3 region is CASIGRGTGELFF. The CDR3 DNA reads as TGTGCCAGCATAGGCCGCGGCACCGGGGAGCTGTTTTTT.

The sample holds a few counts of this clone. The rearrangement links TRBV2 to TRBJ1-6; tentatively, D is TRBD1 (5 bases). CDR1 is SNHLY, CDR2 FYNNEI, per germline. The CDR3 totals 13 residues. Trimming left V 4 bases short and J 8 bases short, with 9 bases between. The CDR3 spells CASSVGGDSPLHF. DNA for the CDR3: TGTGCCAGCAGTGTGGGGGGTGATTCACCCCTCCACTTT.

This chain uses TRBV5-1 with TRBJ1-2; D might be TRBD1 (5 bases). V lost 0 bases and J lost 6, with 9 bases in between. The CDR3 has 13 amino acids. Per germline, CDR1 SGHRS and CDR2 YFSETQ. The CDR3 is CASSLAGGNGYTF. The CDR3 region has the DNA TGCGCCAGCAGCTTGGCGGGGGGGAATGGCTACACCTTC.

The V and J genes are TRBV15 and TRBJ2-3; D gene ambiguous. Germline V CDR1 and CDR2: LNHNV, YYDKDF (reference sequence). This CDR3 spans 16 amino acids. Trimming took off 1 base at V and 6 bases at J, with 17 bases between the two ends. CDR3 residues: CATSRGVAGGRDTQYF. The CDR3 bases are TGTGCCACCAGCAGAGGCGTAGCAGGCGGCAGGGATACGCAGTATTTT.

The chain couples TRBV19 to TRBJ2-5; 14 bases are a match to TRBD2. From germline, CDR1 is LNHDA and CDR2 SQIVND (reference sequence). The CDR3 is 17 residues long. V was pared by 6 bases and J by 4 bases, with 10 bases of the junction left unmatched. CDR3 in amino acids: CASSLRLAGGTVETQYF. In nucleotides, the CDR3 is TGTGCCAGTAGCCTAAGACTAGCGGGAGGGACAGTAGAGACCCAGTACTTC.

This sequence joins TRBV21-1 and TRBJ2-3; TRBD1 was called by the table and not checked on the DNA. TRBV21-1 is annotated as a pseudogene. The CDR3 is made up of 17 amino acids. The CDR3 loop is CASSKGDREEQGDTQYF. As DNA, the CDR3 is TGTGCCAGCAGCAAAGGGGACAGGGAGGAGCAGGGAGATACGCAGTATTTT.

The V gene is TRBV18, the J gene TRBJ2-2; 7 bases fit TRBD1. This CDR3 has 15 amino acids. Germline assignment: CDR1 KGHSH and CDR2 LQKENI. Germline trimming cut 6 bases from V and 7 bases from J; bases unmatched to any gene: 11. The CDR3 loop reads CASSPDRAPDGELFF. CDR3 DNA: TGTGCCAGCTCGCCCGACAGGGCCCCAGACGGGGAGCTGTTTTTT.

The gene calls are TRBV28 and TRBJ2-7, with 7 bases that match TRBD2. The J segment lost 2 bases and the V segment lost 5 bases, leaving 12 bases of the junction unmatched. The CDR3 consists of 16 residues. The V gene's germline CDR1 is MDHEN and CDR2 SYDVKM. CDR3 residues: CASSHPWLADTYEQYF. The CDR3 DNA is TGTGCCAGCAGTCACCCATGGCTAGCGGACACCTACGAGCAGTACTTC.

The chain combines TRBV9 with TRBJ2-2, with 11 positions matching TRBD1. In germline, CDR1 is SGDLS, CDR2 YYNGEE. The CDR3 is 16 amino acids. V lost 0 bases, J lost 4 bases, and 2 bases stayed unmatched. CDR3 in amino acids: CASSVVGTGGTGELFF. The CDR3 nucleotides are TGTGCCAGCAGCGTAGTTGGGACAGGGGGCACCGGGGAGCTGTTTTTT.

V usage is TRBV5-1 and J usage is TRBJ1-5; 7 bases match TRBD1. This CDR3 contains 16 residues. Losses at the gene ends were 0 bases for V and 7 bases for J; bases not matched to a gene: 10. Germline V gene data show CDR1 as SGHRS and CDR2 as YFSETQ. The chain's CDR3 is CASSLGPQGVGQPQHF. The CDR3 coding sequence is TGCGCCAGCAGCTTGGGGCCCCAGGGGGTGGGGCAGCCCCAGCATTTT. Looking up the rest from reference TRBV5-1 and TRBJ1-5 gives the full variable domain: KAGVTQTPRYLIKTRGQQVTLSCSPISGHRSVSWYQQTPGQGLQFLFEYFSETQRNKGNFPGRFSGRQFSNSRSEMNVSTLELGDSALYLCASSLGPQGVGQPQHFGDGTRLSIL.

This sequence joins TRBV7-2 and TRBJ2-5; 11 bases agree with TRBD2. V shed 7 bases, J shed 2 bases, and the junction held 3 bases outside the gene matches. This CDR3 comprises 14 residues. Germline V gene data show CDR1 as SGHTA and CDR2 as FQGNSA. In DNA, the CDR3 is TGTGCCAGCAACCCTAGCGGGGGGCAAGAGACCCAGTACTTC. Protein product: CASNPSGGQETQYF.

The chain recombines TRBV15 with TRBJ1-1, with D maybe TRBD1 (5 bases). Germline CDR1 reads LNHNV; CDR2 reads YYDKDF (reference sequence). The CDR3 consists of 17 residues. The ends were cut back, 0 bases at V and 0 bases at J, with 14 bases in the middle. Here the CDR3 DNA reads TGTGCCACCAGCAGAGATCAGGGACGGCGAATGAACACTGAAGCTTTCTTT. It translates to CATSRDQGRRMNTEAFF.

V and J are TRBV28 and TRBJ1-3; D unresolved. Trimming left V 3 bases short and J 1 base short, with 10 bases between. CDR1 is MDHEN, CDR2 SYDVKM, per germline. This CDR3 has 15 residues. The DNA for the CDR3 is TGTGCCAGCAGTTTTCGCGTGGCATCTGGAAACACCATATATTTT. This translates into CASSFRVASGNTIYF.

The sample holds one count of this clone. V is TRBV4-2 and J is TRBJ2-2; 7 positions match TRBD2. The CDR3 has 16 amino acids. With V trimmed by 3 bases and J by 0 bases, 4 bases remained unmatched. CDR1 and CDR2 (germline): LGHNA, YNFKEQ. The CDR3 nucleotides read TGTGCCAGCAGCCAGCCTAGCGGTACGAACACCGGGGAGCTGTTTTTT. Protein: CASSQPSGTNTGELFF.

V gene TRBV28 combines with J gene TRBJ1-4, with 8 bases lining up with TRBD1. With V trimmed by 3 bases and J by 3 bases, 3 bases remained unmatched. The CDR3 has 15 residues. CDR1 and CDR2 (germline): MDHEN, SYDVKM. CDR3 sequence reads: CASSFQGASNEKLFF. Written as DNA, the CDR3 is TGTGCCAGCAGTTTCCAGGGGGCATCTAATGAAAAACTGTTTTTT.

The chain combines TRBV12-5 with TRBJ1-1; 10 positions match TRBD1. The trim removed 4 bases at V and 5 bases at J, leaving 4 bases unmatched. This CDR3 comprises 14 residues. Germline CDR1 LGHNT, CDR2 FRNRAP. The CDR3 here is CASGSGQGRTEAFF. CDR3 nucleotides: TGTGCTAGTGGTTCGGGACAGGGGAGGACTGAAGCTTTCTTT.

CDR3 nucleotide sequence: TGTGCCAGCAGTTCAACACTAGCACCTGGATGGGAGCAGTTCTTC. Its protein product is CASSSTLAPGWEQFF. This chain joins TRBV28 and TRBJ2-1, with D possibly matching TRBD2 (6 bases). Germline-derived CDR1 and CDR2 are MDHEN and SYDVKM. The CDR3 spans 15 residues. Trimming removed 4 bases at V and 10 bases at J, with 20 bases between. Combining the CDR3 with reference TRBV28 and TRBJ2-1 gives the whole variable domain DVKVTQSSRYLVKRTGEKVFLECVQDMDHENMFWYRQDPGLGLRLIYFSYDVKMKEKGDIPEGYSVSREKKERFSLILESASTNQTSMYLCASSSTLAPGWEQFFGPGTRLTVL.

The table lists this clone with a count of one. This chain uses TRBV18 with TRBJ2-7; D is possibly TRBD1 (6 bases). This CDR3 spans 17 amino acids. CDR1 and CDR2 (germline): KGHSH, LQKENI. V lost 1 base and J lost 1, with 17 bases in between. CDR3 DNA sequence: TGTGCCAGCTCACCACAAACAGGGTCGAGAGATTCCTACGAGCAGTACTTC. Its protein is CASSPQTGSRDSYEQYF.

The DNA of the CDR3 is TGTGCCAGCAGCAAGGCCAGGAGGGGCGGGGAGACCCAGTACTTC. Translated: CASSKARRGGETQYF. V gene TRBV11-2 combines with J gene TRBJ2-5; TRBD2 is a possible D gene (6 bases). This CDR3 contains 15 residues. Germline CDR1 SGHAT, CDR2 FQNNGV. V lost 5 bases and J 5 bases, leaving 18 bases between the germline ends. The entire variable domain, with the rest obtained from reference TRBV11-2 and TRBJ2-5, is as follows: EAGVAQSPRYKIIEKRQSVAFWCNPISGHATLYWYQQILGQGPKLLIQFQNNGVVDDSQLPKDRFSAERLKGVDSTLKIQPAKLEDSAVYLCASSKARRGGETQYFGPGTRLLVL.

The V gene is TRBV28, the J gene TRBJ2-4, with D hard to call. The V gene's germline CDR1 is MDHEN and CDR2 SYDVKM. The CDR3 is 11 residues long. The V end was cut by 5 bases, the J end by 9 bases, with 8 bases between. CDR3 sequence: CASSEVGIQYF. DNA for the CDR3: TGTGCCAGCAGTGAGGTCGGCATTCAGTACTTC.